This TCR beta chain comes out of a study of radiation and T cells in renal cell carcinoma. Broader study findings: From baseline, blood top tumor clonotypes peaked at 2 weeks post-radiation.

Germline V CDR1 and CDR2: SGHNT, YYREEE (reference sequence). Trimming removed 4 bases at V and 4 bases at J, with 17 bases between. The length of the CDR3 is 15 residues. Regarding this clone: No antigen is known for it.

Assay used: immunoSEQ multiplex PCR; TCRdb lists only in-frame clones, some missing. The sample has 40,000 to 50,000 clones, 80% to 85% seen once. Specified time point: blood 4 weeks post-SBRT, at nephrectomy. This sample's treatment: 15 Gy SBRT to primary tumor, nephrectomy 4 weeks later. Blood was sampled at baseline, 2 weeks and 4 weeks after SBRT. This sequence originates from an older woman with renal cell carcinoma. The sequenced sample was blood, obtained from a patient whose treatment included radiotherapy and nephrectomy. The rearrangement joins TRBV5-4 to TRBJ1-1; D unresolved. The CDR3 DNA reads TGTGCCAGCAGCCCGTCTACCAGCTCCTTCACTGAAGCTTTCTTT. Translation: CASSPSTSSFTEAFF.